The next 32 T cell receptor beta chains were all read from a single sample in a study of shared clonotypes between healthy human individuals. Profiling relied on immunoSEQ multiplex PCR, and the TCRdb table lists in-frame clones only, not all of them. Here the sample spans some 2.3 million clones, over 85% being singletons. Material for sequencing was naive CD4+ T cells from PBMCs. Indicated subset: CD45RA+ positively selected. Receptors originate from a man aged 18 to 35 in good health. Some clones in this sample may be carry-over from other donors' samples.

The chain recombines TRBV11-2 with TRBJ1-2, with TRBD1 matching over 10 bases. Germline V CDR1 and CDR2: SGHAT, FQNNGV. The CDR3 runs 14 residues. Losses at the gene ends were 7 bases for V and 5 bases for J; bases not matched to a gene: 7. CDR3 in amino acids: CASTHPGQGYGYTF. The CDR3 DNA sequence: TGTGCCAGCACCCACCCGGGACAGGGGTATGGCTACACCTTC.

The chain couples TRBV18 to TRBJ2-7; 13 nucleotides line up with TRBD2. With V trimmed by 2 bases and J by 2 bases, 0 bases remained unmatched. Germline V gene data show CDR1 as KGHSH and CDR2 as LQKENI. This CDR3 spans 15 amino acids. CDR3 loop: CASSPTSGRAYEQYF. In nucleotides, the CDR3 is TGTGCCAGCTCACCAACTAGCGGGAGGGCCTACGAGCAGTACTTC.

The gene calls are TRBV5-4 and TRBJ2-1; 14 nucleotides line up with TRBD2. The germline V gene encodes CDR1 SGHNT and CDR2 YYREEE (reference sequence). CDR3 size: 17 residues. V shed 4 bases, J shed 6 bases, and the junction held 9 bases outside the gene matches. CDR3 DNA: TGTGCCAGCAGCCCGGGGACTAGCGGGAGCGGCGGCAATGAGCAGTTCTTC. It translates to CASSPGTSGSGGNEQFF.

J is TRBJ2-1 and V is TRBV20-1; D remains unclear. Trimming took off 2 bases at V and 7 bases at J, with 6 bases between the two ends. The germline V gene encodes CDR1 DFQATT and CDR2 SNEGSKA (reference sequence). The CDR3 extends over 11 amino acids. The CDR3 DNA reads TGCAGTGCTAGAAGTGTAAATGAGCAGTTCTTC. Amino acids: CSARSVNEQFF.

V gene TRBV13 combines with J gene TRBJ2-7, with TRBD2 as a possible D gene (6 bases). The CDR3 extends over 15 amino acids. Trimming stripped 0 bases from V and 2 bases from J, with 11 bases between. CDR1 PRHDT and CDR2 FYEKMQ come from the germline V gene (reference sequence). CDR3: CASSLGGTFTYEQYF. The CDR3 DNA reads TGTGCCAGCAGCTTAGGAGGGACTTTTACCTACGAGCAGTACTTC.

The chain has TRBV2 and TRBJ2-3; the D gene is possibly TRBD1 (5 bases). The germline gives CDR1 SNHLY, CDR2 FYNNEI. The CDR3 covers 16 residues. Trimming shortened V by 2 bases and J by 1 base, and 13 bases separated the two germline ends. CDR3 nucleotide sequence: TGTGCCAGCAGTGAACCCAGGGCACGCGGCACAGATACGCAGTATTTT. Protein product: CASSEPRARGTDTQYF.

The chain links TRBV7-9 to TRBJ2-3; TRBD2 matches 7 bases. After removal of 3 bases from V and 2 bases from J, the junction contained 11 bases not matched to a gene. Germline-derived CDR1 and CDR2 are SEHNR and FQNEAQ (reference sequence). CDR3 length: 17 amino acids. CDR3 region: CASSFHPGGPYTDTQYF. The CDR3, as DNA: TGTGCCAGCAGCTTTCACCCGGGAGGCCCCTACACAGATACGCAGTATTTT. Drawing the rest from reference TRBV7-9 and TRBJ2-3, the complete variable domain is DTGVSQNPRHKITKRGQNVTFRCDPISEHNRLYWYRQTLGQGPEFLTYFQNEAQLEKSRLLSDRFSAERPKGSFSTLEIQRTEQGDSAMYLCASSFHPGGPYTDTQYFGPGTRLTVL.

The CDR3 protein is CASSRMTGGAFF. The CDR3 bases are TGTGCCAGTAGTAGAATGACAGGGGGAGCTTTCTTT. The rearrangement joins TRBV19 to TRBJ1-1, with TRBD1 matching 9 bases. Germline V CDR1 and CDR2: LNHDA, SQIVND (reference sequence). The trim removed 4 bases at V and 10 bases at J, leaving 4 bases unmatched. This CDR3 has 12 residues.

The sample holds one count of this clone. The V call is TRBV19, the J call TRBJ1-2; 7 bases are shared with TRBD1. This CDR3 has 15 residues. V lost 5 bases and J lost 8; bases outside the gene matches: 14. The germline V gene encodes CDR1 LNHDA and CDR2 SQIVND (reference sequence). The CDR3 protein is CASSLRDSSRRGYTF. The CDR3 nucleotides read TGTGCCAGTAGTCTAAGGGACAGCTCCCGGCGGGGCTACACCTTC. The complete variable domain, with remaining parts taken from reference TRBV19 and TRBJ1-2, reads DGGITQSPKYLFRKEGQNVTLSCEQNLNHDAMYWYRQDPGQGLRLIYYSQIVNDFQKGDIAEGYSVSREKKESFPLTVTSAQKNPTAFYLCASSLRDSSRRGYTFGSGTRLTVV.

V gene TRBV10-3 combines with J gene TRBJ2-5; the match to TRBD2 covers 11 bases. V trimming: 5 bases; J trimming: 2 bases; junction bases outside the gene matches: 4. Germline CDR1 and CDR2: ENHRY and SYGVKD. This CDR3 comprises 15 residues. The chain's CDR3 is CAISPSGRFQETQYF. The DNA for the CDR3 is TGTGCCATCAGTCCTAGCGGGAGGTTTCAAGAGACCCAGTACTTC.

The chain carries TRBV28 and TRBJ2-7; no reliable D call. V was trimmed by 3 bases and J by 3 bases, leaving 12 bases between them. Germline V gene sequence: CDR1 MDHEN, CDR2 SYDVKM. The CDR3 has 14 residues. CDR3 coding DNA: TGTGCCAGCAGTTTGCGCCCGAACCACTACGAGCAGTACTTC. This translates into CASSLRPNHYEQYF.

This clone was counted a single time. Distinct nucleotide sequences in the sample also encode this CDR3. The chain has TRBV7-3 and TRBJ1-5; a possible D gene is TRBD1 (5 bases). Per germline, CDR1 SGHTA and CDR2 FQGTGA. This CDR3 comprises 13 residues. Trimming left V 0 bases short and J 6 bases short, with 6 bases between. The CDR3 DNA is TGTGCCAGCAGCTTAACGGGGGGTCAGCCCCAGCATTTT. Protein product: CASSLTGGQPQHF.

V gene TRBV19 combines with J gene TRBJ2-7; D possibly uses TRBD1 or TRBD2 (5 bases each). The CDR3 has 13 amino acids. Per the germline V gene, CDR1 is LNHDA and CDR2 is SQIVND (reference sequence). Trimming took 4 bases from V and 6 from J, leaving 13 bases between them. The CDR3: CASSTRGWGEQYF. DNA for the CDR3: TGTGCCAGTAGTACCCGGGGCTGGGGCGAGCAGTACTTC. Drawing the rest from reference TRBV19 and TRBJ2-7, the complete variable domain is DGGITQSPKYLFRKEGQNVTLSCEQNLNHDAMYWYRQDPGQGLRLIYYSQIVNDFQKGDIAEGYSVSREKKESFPLTVTSAQKNPTAFYLCASSTRGWGEQYFGPGTRLTVT.

This clone was picked up a small number of times. The genes are TRBV28 and TRBJ1-5; D uncertain. Germline CDR1 and CDR2: MDHEN and SYDVKM. V lost 2 bases and J 8 bases, leaving 7 bases between the germline ends. This CDR3 spans 12 amino acids. The CDR3: CASSLAGEPQHF. The CDR3 DNA is TGTGCCAGCAGTTTAGCGGGAGAGCCCCAGCATTTT.

With respect to this clone: The sample has other DNA sequences that encode this CDR3 too. This chain links TRBV28 with TRBJ2-1; D is uncertain. V was clipped by 2 bases and J by 4 bases, with 3 bases between them. The CDR3 is 12 residues long. Germline assignment: CDR1 MDHEN and CDR2 SYDVKM. The CDR3 nucleotides are TGTGCCAGCAGTTTAGCTTACAATGAGCAGTTCTTC. It translates to CASSLAYNEQFF.

This chain links TRBV5-4 with TRBJ2-5, with TRBD2 matching 10 bases. The end of the DNA aligns better with TRBJ2-7, so the J call may be wrong. Germline CDR1 is SGHNT and CDR2 is YYREEE (reference sequence). This CDR3 is 14 amino acids long. The CDR3 spells CASSLASGRTEQYF. The CDR3 nucleotides read TGTGCCAGCAGCTTGGCTAGCGGGAGAACCGAGCAGTACTTC.

The chain has TRBV6-6 and TRBJ2-3; TRBD1 or TRBD2 may be the D gene (5 bases each). Deletions cut 8 bases from V and 2 bases from J, with 14 bases between. Germline V gene data show CDR1 as MNHNY and CDR2 as SVGAGI (reference sequence). This CDR3 contains 14 residues. The CDR3, as DNA: TGTGCCAGCGCCTCCGGGACCGTCACAGATACGCAGTATTTT. Its translation is CASASGTVTDTQYF.

This clone was observed a single time. This chain links TRBV9 with TRBJ2-3; D remains ambiguous. Germline V CDR1 and CDR2: SGDLS, YYNGEE. V was trimmed by 7 bases and J by 2 bases, leaving 17 bases between them. The length of the CDR3 is 15 residues. In DNA form, the CDR3 reads TGTGCCAGCGGAGCAGGACCTGCCCCCACAGATACGCAGTATTTT. Translating gives CASGAGPAPTDTQYF.

The chain combines TRBV5-6 with TRBJ2-1, with TRBD1 matching 11 bases. Per the germline V gene, CDR1 is SGHDT and CDR2 is YYEEEE. Trimming cost V 4 bases and J 9 bases; bases outside gene matches: 6. The CDR3 extends over 14 amino acids. CDR3 DNA sequence: TGTGCCAGCAGCGGGACAGGGGGGATTGTTGAGCAGTTCTTC. Amino acids: CASSGTGGIVEQFF. Full variable domain (remainder filled in from reference TRBV5-6 and TRBJ2-1): DAGVTQSPTHLIKTRGQQVTLRCSPKSGHDTVSWYQQALGQGPQFIFQYYEEEERQRGNFPDRFSGHQFPNYSSELNVNALLLGDSALYLCASSGTGGIVEQFFGPGTRLTVL.

V usage is TRBV10-3 and J usage is TRBJ2-4; TRBD1 aligns across 10 bases. This CDR3 has 14 amino acids. Germline CDR1 reads ENHRY; CDR2 reads SYGVKD. The ends lost 4 bases at V and 5 bases at J; junction bases unmatched: 2. The CDR3 loop is CAISGGTGENIQYF. As DNA, the CDR3 is TGTGCCATCAGTGGCGGGACAGGGGAAAACATTCAGTACTTC.

The chain employs TRBV30 and TRBJ2-3; D assignment may be TRBD1 or TRBD2 (5 bases each). V lost 0 bases to trimming and J lost 4 bases, with 14 bases between them. The CDR3 extends over 15 amino acids. The germline V gene encodes CDR1 GTSNPN and CDR2 SVGIG (reference sequence). CDR3 amino acids: CAWSVGAGTPDTQYF. In DNA, the CDR3 is TGTGCCTGGAGTGTAGGGGCAGGGACCCCAGATACGCAGTATTTT.

This chain joins TRBV12-5 and TRBJ1-5; TRBD1 is a possible D gene (6 bases). Looked up from germline, CDR1 is LGHNT and CDR2 is FRNRAP. The V end lost 6 bases, the J end lost 5 bases, and 11 bases lay between the germline ends. CDR3 length: 13 amino acids. The CDR3: CASGKPGDQPQHF. Written as DNA, the CDR3 is TGTGCTAGTGGCAAACCAGGGGATCAGCCCCAGCATTTT.

The genes are TRBV5-1 and TRBJ2-1, with D maybe TRBD2 (5 bases). CDR1 SGHRS and CDR2 YFSETQ come from the germline V gene. The CDR3 is 13 residues long. The V end was cut by 6 bases, the J end by 2 bases, with 9 bases between. CDR3 in amino acids: CASTGRAYNEQFF. The CDR3 DNA sequence: TGCGCCAGCACTGGGCGGGCCTACAATGAGCAGTTCTTC.

The rearrangement joins TRBV14 to TRBJ2-5; 7 bases align to TRBD2. V trimming: 0 bases; J trimming: 1 base; junction bases outside the gene matches: 5. This CDR3 has 16 residues. Per the germline V gene, CDR1 is SGHDN and CDR2 is FVKESK. The CDR3, as DNA: TGTGCCAGCAGCCAAGATTGGGGGAGGGTCCAAGAGACCCAGTACTTC. Residues: CASSQDWGRVQETQYF.

This chain links TRBV6-6 with TRBJ1-2; tentatively, D is TRBD1 (5 bases). Per the germline V gene, CDR1 is MNHNY and CDR2 is SVGAGI (reference sequence). The CDR3 length is 12 residues. V dropped 2 bases and J dropped 7 bases, with 8 bases sitting between them. CDR3 sequence: CASSYGQGGYTF. The CDR3 DNA is TGTGCCAGCAGTTACGGGCAGGGTGGCTACACCTTC.

The V and J genes are TRBV7-2 and TRBJ1-5; the D gene is possibly TRBD1 (6 bases). There are 17 residues in the CDR3. V dropped 5 bases and J dropped 0 bases, with 17 bases sitting between them. Germline values: CDR1 SGHTA, CDR2 FQGNSA. The CDR3 region has the DNA TGTGCCAGCAGCCCGGACAGAACACCAAGTAGCAATCAGCCCCAGCATTTT. Amino acid sequence: CASSPDRTPSSNQPQHF.

This rearrangement joins TRBV10-3 to TRBJ2-7; TRBD1 matches 10 bases. V trimming: 6 bases; J trimming: 1 base; junction bases outside the gene matches: 9. The CDR3 is 16 amino acids. Per germline, CDR1 ENHRY and CDR2 SYGVKD. The DNA for the CDR3 is TGTGCCATCAGGTCGAGCGGGACAGGGGTTTCCTACGAGCAGTACTTC. It translates to CAIRSSGTGVSYEQYF.

This chain uses TRBV29-1 with TRBJ2-1; D gene unclear. The length of the CDR3 is 11 residues. Germline V CDR1 and CDR2: SQVTM, ANQGSEA. Trimming stripped 7 bases from V and 8 bases from J, with 12 bases between. Written as DNA, the CDR3 is TGCAGCGCCTATTCTTTGTATGAGCAGTTCTTC. Translation gives CSAYSLYEQFF.

This chain uses TRBV7-2 with TRBJ1-5; TRBD1 matches 7 bases. CDR1 is SGHTA and CDR2 is FQGNSA in the germline V gene. The CDR3 sequence is 15 residues long. The ends lost 5 bases at V and 7 bases at J; junction bases unmatched: 11. CDR3 in DNA: TGTGCCAGCAGCCCGATGACAGGGATAGGCCAGCCCCAGCATTTT. Encoded protein: CASSPMTGIGQPQHF.

V is TRBV5-1 and J is TRBJ2-7, with TRBD2 matching 10 bases. J was trimmed by 0 bases and V by 2 bases; bases with no gene match: 5. This CDR3 is built from 16 residues. The germline V gene encodes CDR1 SGHRS and CDR2 YFSETQ. In DNA form, the CDR3 reads TGCGCCAGCAGCTTATCTAGCGGGAGCCCCTCCTACGAGCAGTACTTC. It translates to CASSLSSGSPSYEQYF.

Only one count was recorded for this clone. The CDR3 loop is CASSLVALSDTQYF. As DNA, the CDR3 is TGTGCCAGCAGCTTAGTAGCGCTATCCGATACGCAGTATTTT. The chain combines TRBV7-2 with TRBJ2-3, with D tentatively TRBD2 (5 bases). The CDR3 is made up of 14 amino acids. CDR1 and CDR2 from the germline V gene are SGHTA and FQGNSA. Trimming cost V 1 base and J 6 bases, with 11 bases left between them. The full variable domain, with the rest looked up from reference TRBV7-2 and TRBJ2-3, is GAGVSQSPSNKVTEKGKDVELRCDPISGHTALYWYRQSLGQGLEFLIYFQGNSAPDKSGLPSDRFSAERTGGSVSTLTIQRTQQEDSAVYLCASSLVALSDTQYFGPGTRLTVL.

The chain has TRBV28 and TRBJ1-1, with D possibly matching TRBD1 (5 bases). In germline, CDR1 is MDHEN, CDR2 SYDVKM. The CDR3 loop spans 15 amino acids. V was shortened by 2 bases and J by 1 base, with 11 bases between the two germline ends. The CDR3 coding sequence is TGTGCCAGCAGTTTAAGGGGAGTGGGGAACACTGAAGCTTTCTTT. Its translation: CASSLRGVGNTEAFF. Combining the CDR3 with reference TRBV28 and TRBJ1-1 gives the whole variable domain DVKVTQSSRYLVKRTGEKVFLECVQDMDHENMFWYRQDPGLGLRLIYFSYDVKMKEKGDIPEGYSVSREKKERFSLILESASTNQTSMYLCASSLRGVGNTEAFFGQGTRLTVV.